The present T cell receptor beta chain was sequenced within a study of T cells after yellow fever vaccination. Turning to the study itself: With SMART-Seq v4 Ultra Low Input, the fractions containing low cell numbers were prepared.

Germline lookup yields CDR1 SEHNR and CDR2 FQNEAQ (reference sequence). The CDR3 has 13 amino acids. The V and J ends lost 1 base and 5 bases respectively, with 5 bases between them. TCRdb passed the 5' RACE reads through MiXCR, listing each CDR3 protein once. The sample lists some 320,000 distinct CDR3 sequences; 4.1% were seen once. This clonotype was obtained from a man in his late teens or twenties who received the YFV17D yellow fever vaccine. Here the sequenced sample was PBMCs, taken 5 days after the yellow fever booster vaccination. This rearrangement joins TRBV7-9 to TRBJ1-4; no clear D gene. As DNA, the CDR3 is TGTGCCAGCAGCTTAGAGGGAAATGAAAAACTGTTTTTT. Translating it yields CASSLEGNEKLFF.